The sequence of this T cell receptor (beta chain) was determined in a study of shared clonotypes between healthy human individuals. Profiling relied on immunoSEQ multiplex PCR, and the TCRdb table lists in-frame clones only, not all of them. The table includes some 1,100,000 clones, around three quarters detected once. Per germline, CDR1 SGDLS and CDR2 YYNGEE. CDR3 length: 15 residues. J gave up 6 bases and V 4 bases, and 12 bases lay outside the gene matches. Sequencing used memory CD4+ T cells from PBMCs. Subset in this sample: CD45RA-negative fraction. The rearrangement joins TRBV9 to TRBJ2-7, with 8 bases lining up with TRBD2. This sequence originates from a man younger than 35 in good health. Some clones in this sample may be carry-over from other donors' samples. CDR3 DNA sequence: TGTGCCAGCAGCCTAACATTAGCGGGGTACTCCGAGCAGTACTTC. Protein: CASSLTLAGYSEQYF.